This T cell receptor beta chain was found in a study of vaccination effects on CD4 cells after COVID-19. General observations from the study: Sampling in the study covered few convalescent patients and included no early post-infection timepoints.

With the ViraFEST assay, the study expanded antigen-specific CD4+ T cells using viral peptide pools, then sequenced them. Following culture for around 10 days, CD4+ T cells were isolated. Vaccinees lacked prior SARS-CoV-2 infection and tested negative for nucleocapsid antibodies. With respect to this clone: The antigen is unknown.

The length of the CDR3 is 13 residues. V lost 0 bases to trimming and J lost 13 bases, with 10 bases between them. Looked up from germline, CDR1 is LGHNA and CDR2 is YSLEER. Using immunoSEQ multiplex PCR, the repertoire was profiled, and TCRdb retains in-frame clones only, with some absent. Altogether tens of thousands of clones are present, over 75% being singletons, with the ten largest covering about 3.1%. The clonotype comes from a human donor who received a COVID-19 vaccine. The chain combines TRBV4-3 with TRBJ1-6; unclear D gene. Here the sequenced sample was CD4+ T cells from PBMCs cultured with HCoV-NL63 spike peptides, taken before COVID-19 vaccination. CDR3 bases: TGCGCCAGCAGCCAAGAGGGCGGTTCCCCCCTCCACTTT. It yields the protein CASSQEGGSPLHF.